A selection of T cell receptor beta chains follows, all from one sample in a study of blood T cell repertoires in COVID-19. Generated by immunoSEQ multiplex PCR, the TCRdb table keeps only in-frame clones and is missing some. The sample shows about 60,000 clones, roughly 80% of them seen only once. The material sequenced was PBMCs or T cells enriched from blood (not recorded which). These receptors all stem from a woman aged 35 to 49 with acute COVID-19. CDR3s include the opening cysteine and the closing phenylalanine or tryptophan. D genes are given only for firm matches. Size is stated for part of the rows, as once, few or many counts, or as a class when the clone is expanded.

clone_size: NA; j_call: TRBJ2-1; d_call: NA; v_call: TRBV2; cdr3_aa: CASSEMGFSYNEQFF; cdr3_nt: TGTGCCAGCAGTGAGATGGGCTTCTCCTACAATGAGCAGTTCTTC
clone_size: NA; j_call: TRBJ1-3; d_call: NA; v_call: TRBV7-9; cdr3_aa: CASSLVAGTSGNTIYF; cdr3_nt: TGTGCCAGCAGCCTAGTGGCAGGCACCTCTGGAAACACCATATATTTT
clone_size: NA; j_call: TRBJ1-2; d_call: TRBD1; v_call: TRBV10-2; cdr3_aa: CASSSGTGNYGYTF; cdr3_nt: TGCGCCAGCAGTTCCGGGACAGGGAACTATGGCTACACCTTC
clone_size: few; j_call: TRBJ1-2; d_call: TRBD1; v_call: TRBV19; cdr3_aa: CASSIDGQGGYTF; cdr3_nt: TGTGCCAGTAGTATAGATGGACAGGGGGGCTACACCTTC
clone_size: NA; j_call: TRBJ2-2; d_call: NA; v_call: TRBV6-5; cdr3_aa: CASKDRSNTGELFF; cdr3_nt: TGTGCCAGCAAAGACAGGTCGAACACCGGGGAGCTGTTTTTT
clone_size: NA; j_call: TRBJ2-2; d_call: NA; v_call: TRBV2; cdr3_aa: CASSGRVNTGELFF; cdr3_nt: TGTGCCAGCAGTGGCAGGGTCAACACCGGGGAGCTGTTTTTT
clone_size: once; j_call: TRBJ1-6; d_call: NA; v_call: TRBV19; cdr3_aa: CASDHGAEPNSPLHF; cdr3_nt: TGTGCCAGTGACCATGGGGCAGAGCCAAATTCACCCCTCCACTTT
clone_size: once; j_call: TRBJ1-1; d_call: NA; v_call: TRBV6-5; cdr3_aa: CASSFGQIEAFF; cdr3_nt: TGTGCCAGCAGTTTCGGACAGATTGAAGCTTTCTTT
clone_size: once; j_call: TRBJ1-2; d_call: NA; v_call: TRBV16; cdr3_aa: CASSQTRGSVYGYTF; cdr3_nt: TGTGCCAGCAGCCAGACGCGGGGGTCGGTCTATGGCTACACCTTC
clone_size: many; j_call: TRBJ1-6; d_call: NA; v_call: TRBV4-1; cdr3_aa: CASSQDWGSDNSPLHF; cdr3_nt: TGCGCCAGCAGCCAAGATTGGGGCTCAGATAATTCACCCCTCCACTTT
clone_size: few; j_call: TRBJ1-6; d_call: NA; v_call: TRBV27; cdr3_aa: CASSFSSSPLHF; cdr3_nt: TGTGCCAGCAGTTTTTCGAGTTCACCCCTCCACTTT
clone_size: few; j_call: TRBJ1-3; d_call: TRBD1; v_call: TRBV5-4; cdr3_aa: CASSLGGQGVNTIYF; cdr3_nt: TGTGCCAGCAGCTTGGGAGGACAGGGAGTAAACACCATATATTTT
clone_size: NA; j_call: TRBJ1-2; d_call: NA; v_call: TRBV5-1; cdr3_aa: CASSLENGRMEGYTF; cdr3_nt: TGCGCCAGCAGCTTAGAGAACGGCCGTATGGAGGGCTACACCTTC
clone_size: NA; j_call: TRBJ1-5; d_call: NA; v_call: TRBV21-1; cdr3_aa: CASSPPGTPGQPQHF; cdr3_nt: TGTGCCAGCAGCCCGCCGGGAACGCCTGGACAGCCCCAGCATTTT
clone_size: NA; j_call: TRBJ2-4; d_call: NA; v_call: TRBV7-9; cdr3_aa: CASSLASGYENIQYF; cdr3_nt: TGTGCCAGCAGCTTAGCCTCAGGGTATGAAAACATTCAGTACTTC
clone_size: NA; j_call: TRBJ2-1; d_call: TRBD2; v_call: TRBV5-1; cdr3_aa: CASSLLASGSSYNEQFF; cdr3_nt: TGCGCCAGCAGCTTGCTGGCTAGCGGGAGCTCCTACAATGAGCAGTTCTTC
clone_size: once; j_call: TRBJ1-5; d_call: NA; v_call: TRBV9; cdr3_aa: CASSVAPDSRQPQHF; cdr3_nt: TGTGCCAGCAGCGTAGCTCCGGACAGCAGACAGCCCCAGCATTTT
clone_size: NA; j_call: TRBJ2-1; d_call: TRBD1; v_call: TRBV6-6; cdr3_aa: CASRPLTGSSYNEQFF; cdr3_nt: TGTGCCAGCAGACCCCTGACAGGGAGCTCCTACAATGAGCAGTTCTTC
clone_size: NA; j_call: TRBJ2-7; d_call: TRBD1; v_call: TRBV7-8; cdr3_aa: CASSAGQGGEQYF; cdr3_nt: TGTGCCAGCAGCGCCGGACAGGGCGGCGAGCAGTACTTC
clone_size: NA; j_call: TRBJ1-6; d_call: TRBD1; v_call: TRBV14; cdr3_aa: CASSHLQGSIYNSPLHF; cdr3_nt: TGTGCCAGCAGCCACCTACAGGGGTCCATCTATAATTCACCCCTCCACTTT